Ten or more counts support the clone carrying this T cell receptor beta chain. Per the original data handling: A classifier for distant metastasis in papillary thyroid cancer was constructed using CDR3 differences observed across clinicopathological groups. TCRdb re-analyzed the PCR reads using MiXCR. The V and J calls reflect TCRdb's pipeline rather than the authors' work. The table has about 40,000 clones, about an eighth seen once; the top ten hold around 21%. No treatment had been given to any patient before thyroid surgery. The data derive from a study of metastatic and nonmetastatic thyroid tumors. Study-wide background: The study looked at repertoires side by side in blood and in tumor or nodule tissue from malignant and benign thyroid patients.

Sequenced material: blood. The sequence came from a female donor with papillary thyroid cancer or a benign thyroid nodule (not recorded which). Some clones in this sample may be carry-over from other donors' samples.

CDR3 coding DNA: TGTGCCAGCAGCCACGGGCTAGCGGAAACCGGGGAGCTGTTTTTT. It encodes CASSHGLAETGELFF. This chain links TRBV6-4 with TRBJ2-2; 7 bases agree with TRBD2. Germline assignment: CDR1 MRHNA and CDR2 SNTAGT. Unmatched junction bases numbered 9, after V lost 6 bases and J lost 5 bases. CDR3 length: 15 residues.